The clone carrying this T cell receptor (beta chain) was counted once. Its antigen is not identified. Every immunoSEQ plate was one replicate of a subset's evenly spread DNA. Sequencing was performed with immunoSEQ multiplex PCR; in TCRdb, only in-frame clones are kept and a portion is missing. The data hold 300,000 to 350,000 clones, with around 70% observed a single time. The CDR3 sequence is 11 residues long. Trimming cost V 6 bases and J 8 bases, with 8 bases left between them. Germline CDR1 and CDR2: SNHLY and FYNNEI. These data belong to a study of shared clonotypes between healthy human individuals. Study-wide results and caveats: Memory subsets had estimated richness that was generally smaller than that of naive subsets.

Every donor, a Caucasian adult, lived in Nashville, Tennessee. V usage is TRBV2 and J usage is TRBJ2-1, with D unresolved. The source is a young man in good health. Sequencing was carried out using memory CD4+ T cells sorted from blood. Subset denoted: CD45RA-negative fraction. In DNA, the CDR3 is TGTGCCAGCAGCTATAAGGATGAGCAGTTCTTC. This translates into CASSYKDEQFF.